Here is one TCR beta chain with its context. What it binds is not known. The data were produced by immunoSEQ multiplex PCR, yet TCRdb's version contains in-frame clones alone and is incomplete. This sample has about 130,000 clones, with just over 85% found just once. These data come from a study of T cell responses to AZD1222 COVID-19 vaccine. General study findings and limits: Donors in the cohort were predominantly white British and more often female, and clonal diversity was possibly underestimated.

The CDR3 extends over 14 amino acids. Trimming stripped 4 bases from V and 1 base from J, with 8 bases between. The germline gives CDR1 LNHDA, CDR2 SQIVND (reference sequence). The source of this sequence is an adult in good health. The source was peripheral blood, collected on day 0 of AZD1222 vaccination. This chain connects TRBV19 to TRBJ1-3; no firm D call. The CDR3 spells CASSRTFSGNTIYF. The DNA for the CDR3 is TGTGCCAGTAGTAGGACGTTTTCTGGAAACACCATATATTTT.